The next 24 T cell receptor beta chains were all read from a single sample in a study of OX40 agonist ivuxolimab in advanced cancers. Profiling relied on immunoSEQ multiplex PCR, and the TCRdb table lists in-frame clones only, not all of them. Of about 43,000 clones listed, roughly 86% are singletons. The source was CD4+ or CD8+ T cells sorted from blood, collected in a trial of the OX40 agonist ivuxolimab. The source is an adult with an advanced solid tumor such as melanoma, head and neck, liver or kidney cancer.

CDR3 nucleotides: TGTGCCAGCAGCCCAGGAGGGGCCCTGCTTGCGAACTATGGCTACACCTTC. This translates into CASSPGGALLANYGYTF. The J gene is TRBJ1-2, the V gene TRBV7-8; D is perhaps TRBD1 (5 bases). The CDR3 runs to 17 residues. The V end was cut by 5 bases, the J end by 2 bases, with 21 bases between. Germline V gene sequence: CDR1 SGHVS, CDR2 FQNEAQ.

V usage is TRBV7-8 and J usage is TRBJ1-2; D perhaps matches TRBD1 (5 bases). The CDR3 consists of 15 residues. V was trimmed by 3 bases and J by 0 bases, leaving 11 bases between them. Per the germline V gene, CDR1 is SGHVS and CDR2 is FQNEAQ. CDR3 DNA: TGTGCCAGCAGCTTGGAGGGACTGTCTAACTATGGCTACACCTTC. It codes for CASSLEGLSNYGYTF.

Relative to its sample, this clone is medium-sized (0.01 to 0.1%). The rearrangement links TRBV27 to TRBJ1-4, with 8 positions matching TRBD1. Germline values: CDR1 MNHEY, CDR2 SMNVEV (reference sequence). V lost 6 bases to trimming and J lost 7 bases; unmatched junction nucleotides: 10. CDR3 length equals 15 residues. CDR3 region: CASSRHRDRTEKLFF. As DNA, the CDR3 is TGTGCCAGCAGCCGCCACCGGGACAGGACTGAAAAACTGTTTTTT.

CDR3 amino acids: CASSSGPRQGSNQPQHF. The CDR3 nucleotides are TGTGCCAGCAGTTCAGGGCCCCGACAGGGTAGCAATCAGCCCCAGCATTTT. The chain links TRBV28 to TRBJ1-5, with 7 bases that match TRBD1. Germline CDR1 is MDHEN and CDR2 is SYDVKM. Losses at the gene ends were 4 bases for V and 0 bases for J; bases not matched to a gene: 9. CDR3 size: 17 residues.

The chain has TRBV10-2 and TRBJ2-3; 9 nucleotides line up with TRBD1. Per germline, CDR1 WSHSY and CDR2 SAAADI. The CDR3 has 17 amino acids. After removal of 0 bases from V and 0 bases from J, the junction contained 4 bases not matched to a gene. For the CDR3, the DNA is TGCGCCAGCAGTGAGTCGGTACAGGGGGCGAGCACAGATACGCAGTATTTT. It translates to CASSESVQGASTDTQYF.

The chain joins TRBV19 to TRBJ2-7; no clear D gene. Germline lookup yields CDR1 LNHDA and CDR2 SQIVND (reference sequence). The CDR3 length is 15 residues. With 6 bases removed from V and 1 base from J, the gap between germline ends came to 16 bases. CDR3 nucleotide sequence: TGTGCCAGTAGCCCTGGGGTAGAGGTTTCCTACGAGCAGTACTTC. Its translation is CASSPGVEVSYEQYF.

This clone has just a few counts. This sequence joins TRBV2 and TRBJ1-2; D may be TRBD1 (5 bases). Germline lookup yields CDR1 SNHLY and CDR2 FYNNEI. V dropped 2 bases and J dropped 7 bases, with 11 bases sitting between them. The CDR3 runs 13 residues. The CDR3 sequence: CASSERGAVGYTF. In DNA, the CDR3 is TGTGCCAGCAGTGAAAGAGGGGCAGTTGGCTACACCTTC.

This sequence joins TRBV7-9 and TRBJ2-7; no clear D gene. Germline CDR1 SEHNR, CDR2 FQNEAQ (reference sequence). The CDR3 extends over 12 amino acids. The CDR3 here is CASTALTLYTSV. The CDR3 DNA reads as TGTGCCAGCACCGCGCTAACCTTATATACGTCCGTC.

This clone appeared a few times. This chain uses TRBV19 with TRBJ1-1; possible D gene TRBD1, 5 bases. The CDR3 runs to 12 residues. Per germline, CDR1 LNHDA and CDR2 SQIVND (reference sequence). V was cut by 7 bases and J by 8 bases, with 14 bases left in between. The CDR3 DNA reads TGTGCCAGTACGACGGATAACAGGGAAGCTTTCTTT. Translation gives CASTTDNREAFF.

The chain's CDR3 is CASSKGPLNTEAFF. The CDR3 bases are TGTGCCAGCAGCAAGGGACCTTTGAACACTGAAGCTTTCTTT. The chain uses TRBV9 and TRBJ1-1, with D possibly being TRBD1 (5 bases). Trimming took 4 bases from V and 0 from J, leaving 10 bases between them. CDR1 is SGDLS and CDR2 is YYNGEE in the germline V gene. The CDR3 is 14 amino acids.

The J gene is TRBJ2-3, the V gene TRBV6-5, with 9 positions matching TRBD2. Germline V lookup: CDR1 MNHEY, CDR2 SVGAGI. Trimming took 5 bases from V and 5 from J; bases not matched to a gene: 8. The CDR3 has 15 residues. The CDR3 here is CASSPWRGGEDTQYF. CDR3 nucleotide sequence: TGTGCCAGCAGTCCTTGGCGCGGGGGGGAAGATACGCAGTATTTT.

Comments on this clone: At one of its ends the junction is not consistent with the germline gene, which may arise from a read error. The sample holds other DNA sequences that translate to the same CDR3. The rearrangement links TRBV14 to TRBJ1-2; unclear D gene. The CDR3 has 15 amino acids. CDR1 is SGHDN and CDR2 is FVKESK in the germline V gene. CDR3 region: CASSQDPVVNYGYTF. The DNA for the CDR3 is TGTGCCAGCAGTCAAGATCCTGTTGTTAACTATGGCTACACCTTC.

V gene TRBV11-2 combines with J gene TRBJ2-3; no reliable D call. The CDR3 is 14 residues long. Germline V gene lookup returns CDR1 SGHAT and CDR2 FQNNGV. With 4 bases removed from V and 6 bases from J, the gap between germline ends came to 14 bases. CDR3 coding DNA: TGTGCCAGCAGCTCCGACTTATTCCCGGATACGCAGTATTTT. It specifies CASSSDLFPDTQYF. The entire variable domain, with the rest obtained from reference TRBV11-2 and TRBJ2-3, is as follows: EAGVAQSPRYKIIEKRQSVAFWCNPISGHATLYWYQQILGQGPKLLIQFQNNGVVDDSQLPKDRFSAERLKGVDSTLKIQPAKLEDSAVYLCASSSDLFPDTQYFGPGTRLTVL.

This chain uses TRBV13 with TRBJ2-5; possible D gene TRBD2, 5 bases. The CDR3 length is 12 residues. V lost 6 bases to trimming and J lost 5 bases, with 10 bases between them. Germline V gene data show CDR1 as PRHDT and CDR2 as FYEKMQ (reference sequence). The CDR3 sequence is CASSRGGETQYF. Here the CDR3 DNA reads TGTGCCAGCAGTCGTGGAGGTGAGACCCAGTACTTC.

This clone occurred a few times. The rearrangement links TRBV6-1 to TRBJ2-1; maybe TRBD1 (5 bases). Germline CDR1 MNHNS, CDR2 SASEGT. The CDR3 spans 12 residues. Trimming removed 8 bases from V and 10 bases from J, with 15 bases in between. The CDR3 nucleotides are TGTGCCAGCCTTACAGGCCGTGGGGAGCAGTTCTTC. Its protein is CASLTGRGEQFF.

The chain uses TRBV5-6 and TRBJ1-5; D gene uncertain. The CDR3 runs to 16 residues. Between the trimmed V and J ends, which lost 2 bases and 1 base, there was a span of 13 bases. Looked up from germline, CDR1 is SGHDT and CDR2 is YYEEEE. The CDR3 bases are TGTGCCAGCAGCTTTTGGGCAGATTCAAGCAATCAGCCCCAGCATTTT. Translating it yields CASSFWADSSNQPQHF.

The chain carries TRBV28 and TRBJ1-2; tentatively, D is TRBD1 (6 bases). The CDR3 contains 14 residues. Trimming took 5 bases from V and 0 from J, leaving 10 bases between them. Germline CDR1 MDHEN, CDR2 SYDVKM. CDR3: CASSPQGTNYGYTF. CDR3 nucleotide sequence: TGTGCCAGCAGTCCACAGGGTACTAACTATGGCTACACCTTC.

V usage is TRBV27 and J usage is TRBJ1-5, with TRBD1 matching over 9 bases. The CDR3 is 15 amino acids. V gave up 3 bases and J gave up 5 bases; unmatched junction bases: 5. Looked up from germline, CDR1 is MNHEY and CDR2 is SMNVEV (reference sequence). The CDR3 region has the DNA TGTGCCAGCAGTTTTTCGGGACAGGGTTATCAGCCCCAGCATTTT. As protein: CASSFSGQGYQPQHF.

In this sample, this clone turned up once. The chain combines TRBV7-2 with TRBJ2-6; D remains unclear. Germline CDR1 reads SGHTA; CDR2 reads FQGNSA. With 5 bases removed from V and 4 bases from J, the gap between germline ends came to 12 bases. This CDR3 has 15 residues. CDR3 sequence reads: CASSRASSGANVLTF. CDR3 bases: TGTGCCAGCAGCCGGGCCTCTTCGGGGGCCAACGTCCTGACTTTC.

The gene calls are TRBV29-1 and TRBJ1-1; TRBD1 is a possible D gene (5 bases). CDR1 and CDR2 from the germline V gene are SQVTM and ANQGSEA. Trimming cost V 3 bases and J 4 bases, with 6 bases left between them. This CDR3 is built from 11 residues. For the CDR3, the DNA is TGCAGCGTTGAGGGGGGCACTGAAGCTTTCTTT. This codes for CSVEGGTEAFF.

This chain connects TRBV5-4 to TRBJ2-7; D perhaps matches TRBD1 (6 bases). Germline-derived CDR1 and CDR2 are SGHNT and YYREEE (reference sequence). This CDR3 spans 17 amino acids. V was clipped by 4 bases and J by 5 bases, with 25 bases between them. The CDR3 nucleotides are TGTGCCAGCAGCCGGGACCCTGGGGGCCTATGGGGTGACGAGCAGTACTTC. Protein sequence: CASSRDPGGLWGDEQYF.

This sequence joins TRBV5-6 and TRBJ2-5; 12 nucleotides line up with TRBD2. The CDR3 consists of 15 residues. V dropped 0 bases and J dropped 4; count of bases not matched to a gene: 1. CDR1 and CDR2 (germline): SGHDT, YYEEEE. CDR3 residues: CASSLGLAGAETQYF. The CDR3 DNA follows: TGTGCCAGCAGCTTGGGACTAGCGGGAGCAGAGACCCAGTACTTC.

The chain recombines TRBV7-2 with TRBJ1-3, with D uncertain. The CDR3 sequence is 14 residues long. Germline CDR1 SGHTA, CDR2 FQGNSA. The V gene lost 2 bases and the J gene lost 3 bases, with 8 bases spanning the gap. The CDR3 nucleotides are TGTGCCAGCAGCTTAATCAGTTTTGGAAACACCATATATTTT. It translates to CASSLISFGNTIYF. Full variable domain (outside the CDR3, taken from reference TRBV7-2 and TRBJ1-3): GAGVSQSPSNKVTEKGKDVELRCDPISGHTALYWYRQSLGQGLEFLIYFQGNSAPDKSGLPSDRFSAERTGGSVSTLTIQRTQQEDSAVYLCASSLISFGNTIYFGEGSWLTVV.

The rearrangement uses TRBV9 and TRBJ2-5; 11 bases map to TRBD2. V was pared by 3 bases and J by 4 bases, with 5 bases of the junction left unmatched. Germline assignment: CDR1 SGDLS and CDR2 YYNGEE. This CDR3 has 15 residues. As DNA, the CDR3 is TGTGCCAGCAGCGCGGATAGCGGGGGGGCAGAGACCCAGTACTTC. It specifies CASSADSGGAETQYF.